This record concerns one TCR beta chain sequence. This clonotype was seen a handful of times. Its antigen is unknown. No base quality values were provided; no much bigger clone lies one nucleotide off. The data derive from a study of response to subunit inactivated influenza vaccine (dated by TCRdb to 2017 to 2018). For the study in its entirety: Deep quantitative profiling of the T cell receptor repertoire was used in the study to follow responses to a trivalent subunit inactivated influenza vaccine. Beyond this particular receptor, the publication reports: It was suggested by the authors that each seasonal influenza vaccination may recruit only a limited number of new T cells.

Receptor libraries were prepared by RT-PCR. Instrument on record: Illumina HiSeq 2500. TCRdb's own reprocessing of the public reads used fastp at Q25 and MiXCR and kept productive beta chains. Identical CDR3 proteins give one entry, which carries the most common genes and DNA. The sample has a few hundred thousand distinct CDR3 sequences on record, around 11% of them singletons. Approximately 10% of the sample goes to the ten largest clones. From the cysteine up to the phenylalanine, the CDR3 has a length of 17 residues. Only the CDR3 DNA is retained, 51 bases long and in frame from the first base. Taken from the germline V gene (reference sequence), the CDR1 and CDR2 loops are MNHEY and SMNVEV. The germline V end is reduced by 9 bases and the J end by 1 base; junction bases left unmatched: 11. The same sample was also studied in work on T cells expressing NK-cell markers. As noted in the second study: 5'RACE template switching, by which a universal primer site and unique molecular identifiers were added, was used to make TCR beta cDNA libraries. Eight or nine donors provided sorted CD3+CD56+NKG2C+, CD3+CD56+NKG2C- and CD3+CD56-NKG2C+ T-cell subsets, whose TCR beta-chain repertoires were profiled. Among the eight sequenced donors, seven were HCMV-seropositive and one was HCMV-seronegative. To restrict sorting to alphabetaTCR-expressing T cells, an anti-gammadeltaTCR antibody was added in several experiments. For six donors, the dominant CD3+CD56+NKG2C+ clonotypes were among the top 10 CD8+ clonotypes and accounted for about 1.0-8% of CD8+ T cells. Those dominant clonotypes were again the most abundant among CD3+CD56-NKG2C+ cells in four donors, at roughly 25-60.1%. It remained unclear whether the expanded NKG2C-expressing T cell clones were specific for HCMV antigens. Randomly selected healthy volunteers, three men and five women, were used as the eight sequenced donors. To determine HCMV serostatus, a commercial ELISA kit was used to detect HCMV-specific IgG in serum. Peripheral blood mononuclear cells were isolated from blood by Ficoll density gradient centrifugation. For roughly 6 donors, bulk peripheral blood T-cell repertoires were also sequenced from unsorted PBMC. cDNA synthesis was primed from the TCR beta constant segment and was followed by two successive PCR amplification steps. The libraries were sequenced on Illumina HiSeq 2000/2500, MiSeq or NextSeq, producing 2 x 150 bp reads. MIGEC was used to demultiplex reads and group the reads by UMI, and MiTCR was used to assemble and quantify clonotypes. To exclude erroneous sequences, only TCR cDNA sequences supported by at least two reads were retained. The tcR package was used for downstream repertoire analysis, and clonotypes were matched across fractions by CDR3 nucleotide sequence plus V segment. VDJmatch was used to annotate antigen specificity against VDJdb, with one amino acid substitution in CDR3 permitted.

Material: PBMCs from blood, obtained on the day of vaccination. The sequence was collected from a man aged 50-59 years who received an inactivated influenza vaccine. Donor details come from another sample of the same person, matched by shared clones. The V and J genes are TRBV27 and TRBJ2-2; TRBD2 fits 10 bases in the junction. The DNA sequence is TGTGCCAGTGGCCGGCATAGCGGGGGGTTGAACACCGGGGAGCTGTTTTTT. Translated, this is CASGRHSGGLNTGELFF.